These 4 T cell receptor beta chains were sequenced from one sample in a study of cytomegalovirus exposure and HLA in healthy donors (TCRdb year 2017). Libraries were constructed by the immunoSEQ multiplex PCR assay. A mixture of 60 forward primers for TCR Vbeta segments and 13 reverse primers for TCR Jbeta segments was used in the multiplex PCR. TCRdb's version of the immuneACCESS table is confined to in-frame rearrangements and falls short of the full clone set. An unresolved V gene accounts for under half of the shortfall where checked; the remainder is of unknown origin. The sample includes roughly 98,000 clones, with more than 70% observed a single time. 9.5% to 13% of the sample is in the top ten clones. Sequences were obtained from PBMCs. The origin of the receptors is a man younger than 35 in good health and CMV-seropositive.

This chain connects TRBV19 to TRBJ1-1, with 7 bases that match TRBD1. The CDR3 is 13 residues long. CDR1 and CDR2 from the germline V gene are LNHDA and SQIVND (reference sequence). V lost 9 bases to trimming and J lost 5 bases; unmatched junction nucleotides: 9. As DNA, the CDR3 is TGTGCCAGCAGCCGACAGGGAAGAACTGAAGCTTTCTTT. Translated, it gives CASSRQGRTEAFF.

V is TRBV27 and J is TRBJ2-7, with unresolved D. This CDR3 has 12 amino acids. Trimming took 4 bases from V and 6 from J, leaving 10 bases between them. Germline V gene data show CDR1 as MNHEY and CDR2 as SMNVEV (reference sequence). Written as DNA, the CDR3 is TGTGCCAGCAGTTCGCTAGAGACCGAGCAGTACTTC. Translating it yields CASSSLETEQYF.

This clone appeared a single time. The J gene is TRBJ2-1, the V gene TRBV18, with D possibly TRBD1 on 6 matching bases. The CDR3 is 15 amino acids. Per germline, CDR1 KGHSH and CDR2 LQKENI. Deletions cut 6 bases from V and 8 bases from J, with 20 bases between. DNA for the CDR3: TGTGCCAGCTCGCCCACAGGGCGGGCAAGACATGAGCAGTTCTTC. This codes for CASSPTGRARHEQFF.

This clone showed up just a few times. V gene TRBV6-5 combines with J gene TRBJ1-1; a weak D match, TRBD1 (6 bases). The CDR3 consists of 15 residues. Per the germline V gene, CDR1 is MNHEY and CDR2 is SVGAGI. Trimming shortened V by 5 bases and J by 1 base, and 14 bases separated the two germline ends. The CDR3 nucleotides read TGTGCCAGCAGTCATCAGGGGCGCTCGAACACTGAAGCTTTCTTT. As protein: CASSHQGRSNTEAFF.